This T cell receptor beta chain was retrieved from a study of CD8 T cells in Susac syndrome. This clonotype is a singleton in its sample. The RNA input was about 0.5 to 1 ug, and it was reverse transcribed with random hexamers. TCRdb reprocessed the immunoSEQ multiplex PCR reads with MiXCR, giving one entry per CDR3 protein. This table has around 180,000 distinct CDR3 sequences, 90% to 95% appearing once. Trimming pared 5 bases from V and 5 bases from J, leaving 14 bases between. Germline CDR1 and CDR2: SGHTA and FQGTGA. This CDR3 spans 14 amino acids. The sample taken for sequencing was CD8+ T cells from PBMCs. The chain combines TRBV7-3 with TRBJ2-3; D gene unclear. This TCR was sampled from a human donor with multiple sclerosis. The CDR3 nucleotides are TGTGCCAGCAGCCCTTCCTCCTCTAGAGATACGCAGTATTTT. Translated: CASSPSSSRDTQYF.